Each of the 26 T cell receptor beta chains below was sequenced from the same sample in a study of cytomegalovirus exposure and HLA in healthy donors. The primer mix had 60 Vbeta and 13 Jbeta primers. TCRdb's table, derived via immunoSEQ multiplex PCR, lists solely in-frame clones and lacks some. The sample lists about 94,000 clones, approximately 77% occurring once. The sequenced sample was PBMCs. The receptors shown here come from a human donor in good health.

J is TRBJ2-2 and V is TRBV7-2; 8 nucleotides agree with TRBD1. V dropped 4 bases and J dropped 7; count of bases not matched to a gene: 11. Germline CDR1 is SGHTA and CDR2 is FQGNSA. This CDR3 region has 16 residues. CDR3 amino acids: CASSSLRGLLVGELFF. CDR3 nucleotides: TGTGCCAGCAGCTCTCTCAGGGGGCTTCTGGTCGGGGAGCTGTTTTTT.

This clone was observed a few times. The chain uses TRBV10-3 and TRBJ1-1, with D hard to call. Trimming took off 5 bases at V and 1 base at J, with 11 bases between the two ends. CDR3 size: 14 residues. In germline, CDR1 is ENHRY, CDR2 SYGVKD. CDR3: CAISPRAGNTEAFF. CDR3 nucleotides: TGTGCCATCAGTCCGAGGGCAGGGAACACTGAAGCTTTCTTT.

This clone was seen only a few times. V is TRBV6-5 and J is TRBJ2-7; a possible D gene is TRBD2 (7 bases). The CDR3 extends over 15 amino acids. Germline CDR1 is MNHEY and CDR2 is SVGAGI. Trimming took 1 base from V and 5 from J, leaving 15 bases between them. CDR3 nucleotides: TGTGCCAGCAGTTACTTGGGCGGGGGCGGCGACGAGCAGTACTTC. Its translation: CASSYLGGGGDEQYF.

This chain uses TRBV6-1 with TRBJ2-3; TRBD2 aligns across 8 bases. The ends lost 2 bases at V and 2 bases at J; junction bases unmatched: 3. Germline V gives CDR1 MNHNS, CDR2 SASEGT. This CDR3 is built from 15 residues. The CDR3 here is CASSESGSPTDTQYF. The CDR3 nucleotides read TGTGCCAGCAGTGAAAGCGGGAGTCCCACAGATACGCAGTATTTT.

The CDR3 sequence is CATSTGRDRGRGAEAFF. CDR3 coding DNA: TGTGCCACCAGCACGGGGAGGGACAGGGGGCGTGGGGCTGAAGCTTTCTTT. V gene TRBV15 combines with J gene TRBJ1-1; 12 nucleotides agree with TRBD1. Germline V gene lookup returns CDR1 LNHNV and CDR2 YYDKDF (reference sequence). Losses at the gene ends were 4 bases for V and 6 bases for J; bases not matched to a gene: 12. The CDR3 runs 17 residues.

The genes are TRBV19 and TRBJ1-1; D not certain. This CDR3 comprises 12 residues. Germline V gives CDR1 LNHDA, CDR2 SQIVND (reference sequence). With 3 bases removed from V and 7 bases from J, the gap between germline ends came to 9 bases. The CDR3 is CASSMGGSEAFF. As DNA, the CDR3 is TGTGCCAGTAGTATGGGAGGCAGTGAAGCTTTCTTT.

The chain is built from TRBV9 and TRBJ2-2; unclear D gene. CDR1 and CDR2 from the germline V gene are SGDLS and YYNGEE. The CDR3 has 15 residues. V was clipped by 0 bases and J by 4 bases, with 10 bases between them. In DNA form, the CDR3 reads TGTGCCAGCAGCGTAGTCACCGGGTCCACCGGGGAGCTGTTTTTT. It is translated as CASSVVTGSTGELFF.

J is TRBJ2-7 and V is TRBV7-8; D is undetermined. The CDR3 is 13 amino acids. Looked up from germline, CDR1 is SGHVS and CDR2 is FQNEAQ. V lost 1 base and J 3 bases, leaving 7 bases between the germline ends. CDR3: CASSLVPYYEQYF. The CDR3 DNA reads TGTGCCAGCAGCTTAGTTCCTTACTACGAGCAGTACTTC.

The rearrangement uses TRBV28 and TRBJ2-1, with TRBD2 as a possible D gene (6 bases). The V end lost 7 bases, the J end lost 10 bases, and 14 bases lay between the germline ends. The CDR3 is 12 amino acids. Germline V gene lookup returns CDR1 MDHEN and CDR2 SYDVKM. For the CDR3, the DNA is TGTGCCAGCATGGCGGGATATGGCGAGCAGTTCTTC. It encodes CASMAGYGEQFF.

V is TRBV7-8 and J is TRBJ2-7; D perhaps matches TRBD1 (6 bases). The germline V gene has CDR1 SGHVS and CDR2 FQNEAQ. The CDR3 runs to 12 residues. V was cut by 4 bases and J by 5 bases, with 9 bases left in between. The CDR3 is CASSSRGHEQYF. CDR3 DNA: TGTGCCAGCAGCTCCAGGGGCCACGAGCAGTACTTC.

The chain employs TRBV6-6 and TRBJ1-4; D possibly corresponds to TRBD1 (5 bases). The germline V gene encodes CDR1 MNHNY and CDR2 SVGAGI (reference sequence). This CDR3 comprises 14 residues. V was clipped by 5 bases and J by 5 bases, with 12 bases between them. For the CDR3, the DNA is TGTGCCAGCAGTCCCCAGGGAGGGAATGAAAAACTGTTTTTT. It codes for CASSPQGGNEKLFF.

The chain links TRBV5-1 to TRBJ2-1, with 10 bases identical to TRBD2. There are 16 residues in the CDR3. J lost 3 bases, V lost 0 bases, and 3 bases had no gene match. Germline values: CDR1 SGHRS, CDR2 YFSETQ. This CDR3 reads CASSLALAGSYNEQFF. DNA for the CDR3: TGCGCCAGCAGCTTGGCACTAGCGGGAAGCTACAATGAGCAGTTCTTC.

This rearrangement joins TRBV5-4 to TRBJ2-2, with 7 nucleotides matching TRBD1. The CDR3 extends over 17 amino acids. V shed 2 bases and J 4 bases; nucleotides not matched to a gene: 11. Germline loops: CDR1 SGHNT, CDR2 YYREEE (reference sequence). The CDR3 spells CASSLGGLVSITGELFF. CDR3 bases: TGTGCCAGCAGCTTAGGGGGCCTTGTTTCGATCACCGGGGAGCTGTTTTTT.

This clone was counted only a few times. The gene calls are TRBV6-6 and TRBJ1-4; 8 nucleotides match TRBD1. This CDR3 is 14 amino acids long. The junction had 9 bases not matched to a gene; V was cut back by 7 bases and J by 8 bases. Germline values: CDR1 MNHNY, CDR2 SVGAGI (reference sequence). This CDR3 is CASTKTGETEKLFF. In DNA form, the CDR3 reads TGTGCCAGCACCAAGACAGGGGAGACGGAAAAACTGTTTTTT.

Notes on this clone: The same CDR3 also results from other DNA sequences found in this sample. The chain combines TRBV5-1 with TRBJ2-1; TRBD2 matches 7 bases. V was pared by 0 bases and J by 7 bases, with 13 bases of the junction left unmatched. Per the germline V gene, CDR1 is SGHRS and CDR2 is YFSETQ. The CDR3 is 17 residues long. CDR3 protein: CASSLVLGLAGVNEQFF. The CDR3, as DNA: TGCGCCAGCAGCTTGGTTTTGGGACTGGCGGGAGTTAATGAGCAGTTCTTC.

This chain uses TRBV30 with TRBJ1-1, with D unclear. CDR1 and CDR2 (germline): GTSNPN, SVGIG (reference sequence). The CDR3 covers 13 residues. The germline V and J ends were trimmed by 5 bases and 1 base, with 11 bases remaining between them. CDR3 region: CAWSGSANTEAFF. DNA for the CDR3: TGTGCCTGGTCGGGGAGCGCGAACACTGAAGCTTTCTTT.

V usage is TRBV15 and J usage is TRBJ2-4; 8 positions match TRBD1. Unmatched junction bases numbered 10, after V lost 0 bases and J lost 6 bases. The CDR3 extends over 17 amino acids. CDR1 and CDR2 (germline): LNHNV, YYDKDF (reference sequence). The CDR3 DNA sequence: TGTGCCACCAGCAGAGACACAGGGGGTATCCTTGGAAACATTCAGTACTTC. This sequence encodes CATSRDTGGILGNIQYF. The full variable domain, its missing parts supplied by reference TRBV15 and TRBJ2-4, is DAMVIQNPRYQVTQFGKPVTLSCSQTLNHNVMYWYQQKSSQAPKLLFHYYDKDFNNEADTPDNFQSRRPNTSFCFLDIRSPGLGDTAMYLCATSRDTGGILGNIQYFGAGTRLSVL.

This chain links TRBV7-3 with TRBJ2-3; 7 bases are shared with TRBD2. CDR1 is SGHTA, CDR2 FQGTGA, per germline. The trim removed 5 bases at V and 2 bases at J, leaving 7 bases unmatched. CDR3 length: 15 amino acids. The chain's CDR3 is CASSRTSIPTDTQYF. CDR3 nucleotides: TGTGCCAGCAGCCGGACTAGTATACCCACAGATACGCAGTATTTT.

V is TRBV11-2 and J is TRBJ2-7; 8 bases fit TRBD2. Looked up from germline, CDR1 is SGHAT and CDR2 is FQNNGV. The CDR3 has 14 residues. Trimming cost V 5 bases and J 4 bases; bases outside gene matches: 7. CDR3 sequence: CASSLPSGSYEQYF. CDR3 DNA: TGTGCCAGCAGCCTCCCTAGCGGGTCTTACGAGCAGTACTTC.

The V call is TRBV4-3, the J call TRBJ2-1; 9 positions match TRBD1. The ends lost 2 bases at V and 1 base at J; junction bases unmatched: 9. In germline, CDR1 is LGHNA, CDR2 YSLEER. This CDR3 has 18 amino acids. The DNA for the CDR3 is TGCGCCAGCAGCCAAAGTCCCTCCGGGACAGGGTCCTACAATGAGCAGTTCTTC. As protein: CASSQSPSGTGSYNEQFF.

The chain has TRBV5-8 and TRBJ1-5; TRBD1 aligns across 7 bases. The CDR3 spans 17 residues. CDR1 and CDR2 (germline): SGHTS, YDEGEE. The J segment lost 2 bases and the V segment lost 3 bases, leaving 11 bases of the junction unmatched. The CDR3 reads CASSSGQLIGGNQPQHF. CDR3 bases: TGTGCCAGCAGCTCGGGACAGCTAATAGGGGGCAATCAGCCCCAGCATTTT. The complete variable domain, with remaining parts taken from reference TRBV5-8 and TRBJ1-5, reads EAGVTQSPTHLIKTRGQQATLRCSPISGHTSVYWYQQALGLGLQFLLWYDEGEERNRGNFPPRFSGRQFPNYSSELNVNALELEDSALYLCASSSGQLIGGNQPQHFGDGTRLSIL.

V and J are TRBV6-5 and TRBJ1-6; D uncertain. The CDR3 totals 14 residues. The V gene's germline CDR1 is MNHEY and CDR2 SVGAGI. Trimming shortened V by 7 bases and J by 4 bases, and 11 bases separated the two germline ends. CDR3 region: CASMEGGYNSPLHF. The CDR3 DNA reads as TGTGCCAGCATGGAGGGCGGTTATAATTCACCCCTCCACTTT.

In this sample, this clone turned up a few times. This rearrangement joins TRBV27 to TRBJ1-4; weak D call: TRBD1 (5 bases). V lost 11 bases, J lost 0 bases, and 19 bases lay in between. Per germline, CDR1 MNHEY and CDR2 SMNVEV (reference sequence). This CDR3 is built from 16 residues. CDR3 sequence: CASNRGGPATNEKLFF. CDR3 DNA: TGTGCCTCGAACCGCGGGGGTCCAGCAACTAATGAAAAACTGTTTTTT.

The chain recombines TRBV6-6 with TRBJ1-2; possibly TRBD1 for D (5 bases). V gave up 6 bases and J gave up 2 bases, with 10 bases separating them. CDR1 and CDR2 (germline): MNHNY, SVGAGI (reference sequence). This CDR3 has 13 residues. CDR3 amino acids: CASSHAGNYGYTF. CDR3 sequence (DNA): TGTGCCAGCAGCCACGCAGGGAACTATGGCTACACCTTC.

The rearrangement joins TRBV27 to TRBJ2-3, with D tentatively TRBD1 (5 bases). CDR3 length equals 14 residues. Germline-derived CDR1 and CDR2 are MNHEY and SMNVEV (reference sequence). Trimming removed 4 bases from V and 2 bases from J, with 10 bases in between. The chain's CDR3 is CASSSGQYTDTQYF. In nucleotides, the CDR3 is TGTGCCAGCAGTTCTGGACAATACACAGATACGCAGTATTTT.

The chain recombines TRBV28 with TRBJ2-1; possibly TRBD2 for D (6 bases). With 7 bases removed from V and 4 bases from J, the gap between germline ends came to 14 bases. This CDR3 is 14 amino acids long. In germline, CDR1 is MDHEN, CDR2 SYDVKM. The CDR3 loop is CASIWRRGYNEQFF. The CDR3 DNA reads TGTGCCAGCATATGGCGGCGGGGATACAATGAGCAGTTCTTC.